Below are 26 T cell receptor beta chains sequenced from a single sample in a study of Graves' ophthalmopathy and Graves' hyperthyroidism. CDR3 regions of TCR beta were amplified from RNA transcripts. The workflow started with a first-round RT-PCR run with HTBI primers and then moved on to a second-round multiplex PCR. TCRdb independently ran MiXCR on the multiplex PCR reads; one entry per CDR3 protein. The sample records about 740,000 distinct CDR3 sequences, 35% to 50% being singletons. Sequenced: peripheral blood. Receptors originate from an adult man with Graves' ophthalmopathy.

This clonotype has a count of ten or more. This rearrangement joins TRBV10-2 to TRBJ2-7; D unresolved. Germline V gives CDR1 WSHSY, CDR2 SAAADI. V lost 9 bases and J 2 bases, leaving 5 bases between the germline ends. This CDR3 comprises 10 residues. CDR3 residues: CARRPYEQYF. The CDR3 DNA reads TGCGCCAGACGACCCTACGAGCAGTACTTC.

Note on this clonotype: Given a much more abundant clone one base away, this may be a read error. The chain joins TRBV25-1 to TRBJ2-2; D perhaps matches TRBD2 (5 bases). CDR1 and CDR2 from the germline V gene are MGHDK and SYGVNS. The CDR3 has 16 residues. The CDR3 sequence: CASSLTSGASTGELVF. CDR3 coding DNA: TGTGCCAGCAGTCTTACTTCCGGCGCGAGCACCGGGGAGCTGGTTTTT. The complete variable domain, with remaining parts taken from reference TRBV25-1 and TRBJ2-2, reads EADIYQTPRYLVIGTGKKITLECSQTMGHDKMYWYQQDPGMELHLIHYSYGVNSTEKGDLSSESTVSRIRTEHFPLTLESARPSHTSQYLCASSLTSGASTGELVFGEGSRLTVL.

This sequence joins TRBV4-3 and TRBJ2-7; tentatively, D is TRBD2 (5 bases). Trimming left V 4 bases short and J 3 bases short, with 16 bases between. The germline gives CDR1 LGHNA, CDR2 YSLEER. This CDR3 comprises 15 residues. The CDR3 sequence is CASSPRWSGYYEQYF. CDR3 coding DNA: TGCGCCAGCAGCCCCAGATGGAGCGGTTACTACGAGCAGTACTTC.

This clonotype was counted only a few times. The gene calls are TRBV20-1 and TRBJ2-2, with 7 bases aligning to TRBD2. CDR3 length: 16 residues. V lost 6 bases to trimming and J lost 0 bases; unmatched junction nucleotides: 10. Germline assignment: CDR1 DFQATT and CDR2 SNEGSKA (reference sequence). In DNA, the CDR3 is TGCAGTGCCACAGCGGGACGGCTCGCGAACACCGGGGAGCTGTTTTTT. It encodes CSATAGRLANTGELFF.

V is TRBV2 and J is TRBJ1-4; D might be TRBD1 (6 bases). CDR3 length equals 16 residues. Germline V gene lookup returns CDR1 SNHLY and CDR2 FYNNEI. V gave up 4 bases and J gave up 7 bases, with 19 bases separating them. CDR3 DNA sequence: TGTGCCAGCAGTGCCCTGCCGGGACAAGCTTCTGAAAAACTGTTTTTT. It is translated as CASSALPGQASEKLFF.

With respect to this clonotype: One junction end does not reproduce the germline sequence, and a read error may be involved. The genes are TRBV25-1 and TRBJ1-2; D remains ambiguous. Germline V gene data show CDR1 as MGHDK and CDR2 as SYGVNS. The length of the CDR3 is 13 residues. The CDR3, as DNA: TGTGCCAGCAGTGAATCTAACGATTATGGCCACACCTTC. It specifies CASSESNDYGHTF.

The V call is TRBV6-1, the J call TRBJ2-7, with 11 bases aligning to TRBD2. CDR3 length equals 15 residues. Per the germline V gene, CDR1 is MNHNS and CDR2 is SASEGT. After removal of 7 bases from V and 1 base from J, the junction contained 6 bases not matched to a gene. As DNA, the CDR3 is TGTGCCAGCACCGGTGGACTAGCGGGTTCCTACGAGCAGTACTTC. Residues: CASTGGLAGSYEQYF.

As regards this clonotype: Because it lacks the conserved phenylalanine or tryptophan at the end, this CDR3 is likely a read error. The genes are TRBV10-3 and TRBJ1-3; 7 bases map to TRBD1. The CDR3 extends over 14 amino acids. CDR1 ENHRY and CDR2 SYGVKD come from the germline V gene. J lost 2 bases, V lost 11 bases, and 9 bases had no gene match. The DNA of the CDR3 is TGTGCCTCGACAGGGACAAAGACTGGAAACACCATATATTCT. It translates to CASTGTKTGNTIYS.

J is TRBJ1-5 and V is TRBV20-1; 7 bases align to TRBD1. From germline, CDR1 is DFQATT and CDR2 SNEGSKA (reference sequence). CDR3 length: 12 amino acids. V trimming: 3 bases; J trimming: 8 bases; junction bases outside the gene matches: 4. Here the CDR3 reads CSARRQGEPQHF. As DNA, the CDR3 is TGCAGTGCTAGGCGTCAGGGGGAGCCCCAGCATTTT.

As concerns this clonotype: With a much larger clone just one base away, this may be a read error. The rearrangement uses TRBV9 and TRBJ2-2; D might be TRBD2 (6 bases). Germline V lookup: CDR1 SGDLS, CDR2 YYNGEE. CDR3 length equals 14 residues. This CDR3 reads CAISRDLDTGELFF. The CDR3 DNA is TGTGCCATCAGCCGGGACTTGGACACCGGGGAGCTGTTTTTT.

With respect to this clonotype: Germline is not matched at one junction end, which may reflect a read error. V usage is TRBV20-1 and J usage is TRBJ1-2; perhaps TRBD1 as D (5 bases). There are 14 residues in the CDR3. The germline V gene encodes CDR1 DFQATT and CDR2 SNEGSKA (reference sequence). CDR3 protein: CSARASGIDYSYTF. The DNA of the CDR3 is TGCAGTGCAAGAGCTTCAGGGATCGACTATAGCTACACCTTC.

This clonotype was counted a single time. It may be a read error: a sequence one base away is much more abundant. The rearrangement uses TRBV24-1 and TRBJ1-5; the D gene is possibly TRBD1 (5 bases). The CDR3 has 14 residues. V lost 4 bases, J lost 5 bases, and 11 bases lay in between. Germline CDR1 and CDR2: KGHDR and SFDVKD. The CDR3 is CATSDPGQYQPQHF. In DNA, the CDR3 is TGTGCCACCAGTGACCCAGGGCAATATCAGCCCCAGCATTTT.

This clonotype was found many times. CDR3: CSARGDRGRGAFF. Written as DNA, the CDR3 is TGCAGTGCTAGAGGGGACAGGGGGCGTGGGGCTTTCTTT. The gene calls are TRBV20-1 and TRBJ1-1, with 12 bases matching TRBD1. Germline values: CDR1 DFQATT, CDR2 SNEGSKA (reference sequence). Germline trimming cut 1 base from V and 11 bases from J; bases unmatched to any gene: 5. CDR3 length equals 13 residues.

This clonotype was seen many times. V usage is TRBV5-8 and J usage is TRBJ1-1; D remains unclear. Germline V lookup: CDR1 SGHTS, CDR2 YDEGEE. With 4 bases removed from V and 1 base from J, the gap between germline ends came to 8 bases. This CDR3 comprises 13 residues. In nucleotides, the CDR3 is TGTGCCAGCAGCGTTGACGGGAACACTGAAGCTTTCTTT. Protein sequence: CASSVDGNTEAFF.

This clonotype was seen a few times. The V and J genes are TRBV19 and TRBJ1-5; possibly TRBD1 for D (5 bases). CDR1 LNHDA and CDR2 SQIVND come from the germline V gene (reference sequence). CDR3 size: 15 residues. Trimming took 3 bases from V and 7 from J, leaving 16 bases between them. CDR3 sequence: CASSINDGRGQPQHF. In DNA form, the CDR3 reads TGTGCCAGTAGTATTAACGATGGAAGGGGCCAGCCCCAGCATTTT.

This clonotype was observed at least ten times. In DNA form, the CDR3 reads TGTGCCAGCAGCCCCAGGTCCGGGGAGCTGTTTTTT. This translates into CASSPRSGELFF. The V call is TRBV7-9, the J call TRBJ2-2; unclear D gene. This CDR3 has 12 residues. Per the germline V gene, CDR1 is SEHNR and CDR2 is FQNEAQ (reference sequence). V shed 5 bases and J shed 6 bases, with 7 bases lying between them.

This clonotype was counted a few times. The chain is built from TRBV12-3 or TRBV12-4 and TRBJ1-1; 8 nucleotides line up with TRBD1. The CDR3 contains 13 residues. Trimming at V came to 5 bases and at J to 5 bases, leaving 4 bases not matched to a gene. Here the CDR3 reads CASSPGGETEAFF. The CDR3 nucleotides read TGTGCCAGCAGTCCAGGGGGCGAGACTGAAGCTTTCTTT.

The CDR3 DNA follows: TGTGCCAGCAGCGTAGCTTGGGACAGGGGCTTAAGCGAGCAGTACTTC. It encodes CASSVAWDRGLSEQYF. V is TRBV9 and J is TRBJ2-7, with TRBD1 identical over 10 bases. Trimming removed 0 bases from V and 6 bases from J; junction bases left unmatched: 9. Germline values: CDR1 SGDLS, CDR2 YYNGEE. The CDR3 is 16 residues long.

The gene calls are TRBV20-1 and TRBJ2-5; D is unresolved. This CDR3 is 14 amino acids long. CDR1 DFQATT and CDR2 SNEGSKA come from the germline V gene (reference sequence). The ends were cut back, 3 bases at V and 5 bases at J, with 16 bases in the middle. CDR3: CSASRTRVSETQYF. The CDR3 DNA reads TGCAGTGCTAGTAGGACCCGAGTTTCGGAGACCCAGTACTTC.

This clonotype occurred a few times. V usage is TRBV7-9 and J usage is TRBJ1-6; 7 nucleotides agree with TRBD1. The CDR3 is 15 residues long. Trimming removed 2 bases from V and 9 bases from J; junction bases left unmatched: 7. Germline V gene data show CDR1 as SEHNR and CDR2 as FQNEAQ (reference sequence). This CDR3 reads CASSLSQGGVSPLHF. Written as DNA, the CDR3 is TGTGCCAGCAGCTTATCGCAGGGGGGGGTTTCACCCCTCCACTTT.

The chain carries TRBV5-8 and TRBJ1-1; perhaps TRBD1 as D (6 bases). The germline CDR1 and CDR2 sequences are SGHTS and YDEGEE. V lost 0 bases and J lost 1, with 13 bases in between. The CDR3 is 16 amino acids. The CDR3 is CASSLVPQGKNTEAFF. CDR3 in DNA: TGTGCCAGCAGCTTGGTTCCTCAGGGGAAGAACACTGAAGCTTTCTTT.

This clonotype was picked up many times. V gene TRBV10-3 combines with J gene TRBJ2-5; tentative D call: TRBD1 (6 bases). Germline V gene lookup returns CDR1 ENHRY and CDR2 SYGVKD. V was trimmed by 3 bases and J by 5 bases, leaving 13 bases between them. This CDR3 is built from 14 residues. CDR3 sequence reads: CAISETARGETQYF. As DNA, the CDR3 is TGTGCCATCAGTGAAACCGCGAGGGGGGAGACCCAGTACTTC.

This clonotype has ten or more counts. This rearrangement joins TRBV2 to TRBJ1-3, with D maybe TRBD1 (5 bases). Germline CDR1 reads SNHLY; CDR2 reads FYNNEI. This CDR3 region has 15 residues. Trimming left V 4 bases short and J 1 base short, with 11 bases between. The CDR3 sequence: CASSVGDDSGNTIYF. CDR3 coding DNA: TGTGCCAGCAGTGTTGGGGACGATTCTGGAAACACCATATATTTT.

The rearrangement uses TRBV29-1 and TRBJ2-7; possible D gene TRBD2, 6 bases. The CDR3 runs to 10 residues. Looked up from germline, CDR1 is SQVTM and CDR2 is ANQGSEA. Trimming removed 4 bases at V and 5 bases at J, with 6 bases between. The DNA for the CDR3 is TGCAGCGTTGGGGAGGACGAGCAGTACTTC. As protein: CSVGEDEQYF.

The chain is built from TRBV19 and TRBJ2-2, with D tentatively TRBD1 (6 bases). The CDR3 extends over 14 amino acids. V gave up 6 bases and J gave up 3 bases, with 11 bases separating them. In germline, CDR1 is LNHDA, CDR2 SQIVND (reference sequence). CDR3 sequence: CASRQGFYTGELFF. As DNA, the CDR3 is TGTGCCAGTAGACAGGGCTTCTACACCGGGGAGCTGTTTTTT.

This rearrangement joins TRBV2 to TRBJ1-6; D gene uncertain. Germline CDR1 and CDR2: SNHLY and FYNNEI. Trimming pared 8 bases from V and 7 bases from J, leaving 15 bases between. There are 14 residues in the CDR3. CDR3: CASYSTQRNSPLHF. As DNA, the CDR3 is TGTGCCAGCTACTCAACCCAGCGAAATTCACCCCTCCACTTT.